This TCR beta chain comes out of a study of cytomegalovirus exposure and HLA in healthy donors. Findings and caveats of the study: Some TCR beta chains (roughly 160 of them) were listed as cytomegalovirus-associated.

On this clone itself: Its antigen is unidentified.

Some clones are missing from TCRdb's copy, which holds only in-frame ones; the method was immunoSEQ multiplex PCR. The repertoire holds about 55,000 clones, 80% to 95% seen once, with approximately 3% in the top ten. The CDR3 spans 14 residues. The germline CDR1 and CDR2 sequences are SNHLY and FYNNEI. V was trimmed by 6 bases and J by 4 bases, leaving 15 bases between them. The source of this sequence is a man between 18 and 35 years old in good health and CMV-seronegative. V and J are TRBV2 and TRBJ1-2; D gene uncertain. Sequenced: PBMCs. As DNA, the CDR3 is TGTGCCAGCAGGACCAACAGAAAGTCCTATGGCTACACCTTC. It specifies CASRTNRKSYGYTF. Full variable domain (outside the CDR3, taken from reference TRBV2 and TRBJ1-2): EPEVTQTPSHQVTQMGQEVILRCVPISNHLYFYWYRQILGQKVEFLVSFYNNEISEKSEIFDDQFSVERPDGSNFTLKIRSTKLEDSAMYFCASRTNRKSYGYTFGSGTRLTVV.